The present entry profiles one TCR beta chain with its context. The sample belongs to a study of T cell changes during pregnancy in multiple sclerosis. Generated by immunoSEQ multiplex PCR, the TCRdb table keeps only in-frame clones and is missing some. Here the sample spans some 50,000 clones, almost 95% being singletons. V shed 6 bases and J shed 2 bases, with 11 bases lying between them. CDR1 and CDR2 (germline): MNHEY, SVGAGI. The CDR3 sequence is 13 residues long. Source: peripheral blood, taken after pregnancy. V is TRBV6-5 and J is TRBJ2-7; TRBD1 might be the D (6 bases). The sequence was obtained from a female donor with multiple sclerosis, enrolled in a pregnancy study. CDR3 loop: CASSRTAAYEQYF. The CDR3 DNA sequence: TGTGCCAGCAGCCGGACAGCAGCCTACGAGCAGTACTTC.